A single sample is the source of the 28 T cell receptor beta chains below, sequenced in a study of cytotoxic CD8 clonotypes in ibrutinib-treated CLL. Here immunoSEQ multiplex PCR was the method, and the copy in TCRdb shows in-frame clones only, minus some. This table has approximately 150,000 clones, around 80% appearing once. The specimen was PBMCs, collected after 24 months of ibrutinib treatment. The receptors shown here come from a human donor with chronic lymphocytic leukemia.

The DNA of the CDR3 is TGTGCCAGCAGTTCGGGCGGACGGACCTACGAGCAGTACTTC. Translation: CASSSGGRTYEQYF. J is TRBJ2-7 and V is TRBV28; D is ambiguous. CDR1 is MDHEN, CDR2 SYDVKM, per germline. Trimming shortened V by 4 bases and J by 2 bases, and 12 bases separated the two germline ends. CDR3 length: 14 residues.

The chain has TRBV4-3 and TRBJ1-5; D possibly corresponds to TRBD1 (5 bases). The CDR3 totals 15 residues. Per the germline V gene, CDR1 is LGHNA and CDR2 is YSLEER. V lost 0 bases to trimming and J lost 4 bases, with 10 bases between them. In DNA, the CDR3 is TGCGCCAGCAGCCAAGATCTGACAGAAAATCAGCCCCAGCATTTT. Translated: CASSQDLTENQPQHF.

This clone came up once. This rearrangement joins TRBV30 to TRBJ1-1; D uncertain. Germline V gene data show CDR1 as GTSNPN and CDR2 as SVGIG (reference sequence). The CDR3 is made up of 11 amino acids. V was pared by 5 bases and J by 3 bases, with 7 bases between. CDR3 amino acids: CAWVDYTEAFF. Here the CDR3 DNA reads TGTGCCTGGGTGGACTACACTGAAGCTTTCTTT.

This rearrangement joins TRBV30 to TRBJ2-1; D not resolved. Germline values: CDR1 GTSNPN, CDR2 SVGIG (reference sequence). Trimming removed 3 bases from V and 5 bases from J, with 8 bases in between. The CDR3 contains 12 residues. The CDR3 protein is CAWSFGDNEQFF. The CDR3 DNA reads as TGTGCCTGGAGCTTTGGAGACAATGAGCAGTTCTTC. Complete variable domain (other parts from reference TRBV30 and TRBJ2-1): SQTIHQWPATLVQPVGSPLSLECTVEGTSNPNLYWYRQAAGRGLQLLFYSVGIGQISSEVPQNLSASRPQDRQFILSSKKLLLSDSGFYLCAWSFGDNEQFFGPGTRLTVL.

The J gene is TRBJ2-7, the V gene TRBV28; D unclear. V was shortened by 3 bases and J by 6 bases, with 15 bases between the two germline ends. The CDR3 is 14 amino acids. CDR1 MDHEN and CDR2 SYDVKM come from the germline V gene. CDR3 sequence: CASSLVVVWSEQYF. The CDR3 DNA reads TGTGCCAGCAGTTTGGTCGTGGTTTGGAGCGAGCAGTACTTC.

This chain links TRBV7-9 with TRBJ1-1, with 7 nucleotides matching TRBD1. The CDR3 has 14 residues. After removal of 5 bases from V and 3 bases from J, the junction contained 6 bases not matched to a gene. Germline V gene data show CDR1 as SEHNR and CDR2 as FQNEAQ (reference sequence). The CDR3 nucleotides are TGTGCCAGCAGCATAAGACAGGGCGACACTGAAGCTTTCTTT. Protein: CASSIRQGDTEAFF.

The gene calls are TRBV7-2 and TRBJ2-1, with 11 bases lining up with TRBD1. The CDR3 has 16 amino acids. CDR1 SGHTA and CDR2 FQGNSA come from the germline V gene. J was trimmed by 3 bases and V by 5 bases; bases with no gene match: 6. The CDR3 loop is CASSLPGQGVYNEQFF. The CDR3 region has the DNA TGTGCCAGCAGCCTGCCGGGACAGGGGGTCTACAATGAGCAGTTCTTC. The full variable domain, rest sourced from reference TRBV7-2 and TRBJ2-1, is GAGVSQSPSNKVTEKGKDVELRCDPISGHTALYWYRQSLGQGLEFLIYFQGNSAPDKSGLPSDRFSAERTGGSVSTLTIQRTQQEDSAVYLCASSLPGQGVYNEQFFGPGTRLTVL.

The V gene is TRBV14, the J gene TRBJ1-3; D is perhaps TRBD1 (6 bases). Germline lookup yields CDR1 SGHDN and CDR2 FVKESK. The CDR3 covers 14 residues. V lost 5 bases, J lost 0 bases, and 8 bases lay in between. The CDR3 protein is CASSDRNSGNTIYF. As DNA, the CDR3 is TGTGCCAGCAGCGACAGGAACTCTGGAAACACCATATATTTT.

The chain joins TRBV5-1 to TRBJ1-1; D is ambiguous. Germline CDR1 reads SGHRS; CDR2 reads YFSETQ. The CDR3 covers 11 residues. Trimming took 5 bases from V and 4 from J, leaving 6 bases between them. The CDR3 spells CASRGFTEAFF. The CDR3 nucleotides are TGCGCCAGCAGAGGATTCACTGAAGCTTTCTTT.

V gene TRBV5-6 combines with J gene TRBJ2-3; D not certain. Germline CDR1 is SGHDT and CDR2 is YYEEEE. The CDR3 contains 15 residues. Trimming took 2 bases from V and 2 from J, leaving 12 bases between them. The CDR3 sequence is CASSFQARPTDTQYF. DNA of the CDR3: TGTGCCAGCAGCTTCCAAGCCAGACCCACAGATACGCAGTATTTT.

The chain employs TRBV30 and TRBJ2-1; TRBD2 agrees at 7 bases. The CDR3 contains 15 residues. The V segment lost 0 bases and the J segment 5 bases; nucleotides outside the gene matches: 7. In germline, CDR1 is GTSNPN, CDR2 SVGIG (reference sequence). The CDR3 bases are TGTGCCTGGAGTGTACTGGGGGGGTATAACAATGAGCAGTTCTTC. Translating it yields CAWSVLGGYNNEQFF.

V gene TRBV30 combines with J gene TRBJ2-7, with no clear D. CDR3 length equals 13 residues. In germline, CDR1 is GTSNPN, CDR2 SVGIG (reference sequence). The V gene lost 4 bases and the J gene lost 4 bases, with 14 bases spanning the gap. CDR3 loop: CAWKVKGPYEQYF. CDR3 DNA: TGTGCCTGGAAGGTAAAAGGTCCATACGAGCAGTACTTC.

The chain joins TRBV6-1 to TRBJ2-1; D assignment may be TRBD1 or TRBD2 (6 bases each). The CDR3 length is 16 residues. V was trimmed by 3 bases and J by 7 bases, leaving 19 bases between them. The germline CDR1 and CDR2 sequences are MNHNS and SASEGT. CDR3 sequence (DNA): TGTGCCAGCAGTGAGGGGACACCGGGGGTAAGAAATGAGCAGTTCTTC. Its translation is CASSEGTPGVRNEQFF.

The chain joins TRBV19 to TRBJ2-7, with D perhaps matching TRBD1 (7 bases). V was cut by 6 bases and J by 3 bases, with 15 bases left in between. CDR3 length: 14 amino acids. Germline V gene sequence: CDR1 LNHDA, CDR2 SQIVND (reference sequence). Written as DNA, the CDR3 is TGTGCCAGTAGCCCGGGCAGGGGGGACTACGAGCAGTACTTC. Amino acid sequence: CASSPGRGDYEQYF. Complete variable domain (other parts from reference TRBV19 and TRBJ2-7): DGGITQSPKYLFRKEGQNVTLSCEQNLNHDAMYWYRQDPGQGLRLIYYSQIVNDFQKGDIAEGYSVSREKKESFPLTVTSAQKNPTAFYLCASSPGRGDYEQYFGPGTRLTVT.

This clone was seen just once. This chain connects TRBV19 to TRBJ1-6; 10 nucleotides align to TRBD1. The V segment lost 6 bases and the J segment 8 bases; nucleotides outside the gene matches: 10. CDR1 and CDR2 from the germline V gene are LNHDA and SQIVND (reference sequence). This CDR3 is 16 amino acids long. CDR3 coding DNA: TGTGCCAGTAGCGAGACAGGGGGCGGCTTTTATTCACCCCTCCACTTT. It yields the protein CASSETGGGFYSPLHF.

The V and J genes are TRBV6-5 and TRBJ1-2; tentative D call: TRBD1 (5 bases). This CDR3 has 13 amino acids. Trimming cost V 8 bases and J 3 bases, with 13 bases left between them. The germline gives CDR1 MNHEY, CDR2 SVGAGI. The CDR3 here is CASAAGKHYGYTF. The CDR3 nucleotides read TGTGCCAGCGCGGCAGGGAAGCACTATGGCTACACCTTC.

The chain recombines TRBV6-6 with TRBJ2-7, with 14 bases fitting TRBD2. This CDR3 is 14 amino acids long. Germline V gene data show CDR1 as MNHNY and CDR2 as SVGAGI (reference sequence). With V trimmed by 4 bases and J by 6 bases, 2 bases remained unmatched. CDR3 loop: CASSSGTSGSEQYF. DNA of the CDR3: TGTGCCAGCAGTTCCGGGACTAGCGGGAGCGAGCAGTACTTC.

The gene calls are TRBV30 and TRBJ1-6, with 9 bases identical to TRBD1. This CDR3 is 15 amino acids long. The trim removed 3 bases at V and 3 bases at J, leaving 3 bases unmatched. Germline assignment: CDR1 GTSNPN and CDR2 SVGIG (reference sequence). In DNA, the CDR3 is TGTGCCTGGAGGATGACAGGGGGCTATAATTCACCCCTCCACTTT. Translated: CAWRMTGGYNSPLHF.

This chain links TRBV7-2 with TRBJ1-1, with D uncertain. Germline CDR1 reads SGHTA; CDR2 reads FQGNSA. Trimming took off 2 bases at V and 2 bases at J, with 9 bases between the two ends. This CDR3 region has 14 residues. In DNA form, the CDR3 reads TGTGCCAGCAGCTTACCGGGGTTCAACACTGAAGCTTTCTTT. Residues: CASSLPGFNTEAFF.

The chain has TRBV19 and TRBJ2-7, with D perhaps matching TRBD1 or TRBD2 (5 bases each). The CDR3 is made up of 20 amino acids. Germline values: CDR1 LNHDA, CDR2 SQIVND (reference sequence). The germline V and J ends were trimmed by 3 bases and 5 bases, with 32 bases remaining between them. CDR3 DNA sequence: TGTGCCAGTAGTATTCAGATCACAAGAGCCGCAGTTTATCCGGGGCACGAGCAGTACTTC. Translated, it gives CASSIQITRAAVYPGHEQYF.

V and J are TRBV6-6 and TRBJ1-2, with D possibly matching TRBD1 (6 bases). Germline assignment: CDR1 MNHNY and CDR2 SVGAGI (reference sequence). The CDR3 has 15 amino acids. Between the trimmed V and J ends, which lost 2 bases and 4 bases, there was a span of 14 bases. CDR3 in DNA: TGTGCCAGCAGTTACGCCCTGGGAGGGGGCTATGGCTACACCTTC. The encoded protein is CASSYALGGGYGYTF.

In this sample, this clone turned up a few times. The rearrangement uses TRBV6-1 and TRBJ2-1; D may be TRBD1 (5 bases). V gave up 1 base and J gave up 2 bases, with 12 bases separating them. Germline CDR1 is MNHNS and CDR2 is SASEGT. The CDR3 is made up of 16 amino acids. CDR3 loop: CASSEGAGSPYNEQFF. The CDR3 DNA is TGTGCCAGCAGTGAAGGAGCAGGGTCCCCCTACAATGAGCAGTTCTTC.

The DNA of the CDR3 is TGTGCCAGCTCGGGGTTGGGGGACACTGAAGCTTTCTTT. Translation gives CASSGLGDTEAFF. This chain joins TRBV18 and TRBJ1-1; maybe TRBD1 (5 bases). V gave up 6 bases and J gave up 3 bases, with 11 bases separating them. In germline, CDR1 is KGHSH, CDR2 LQKENI. This CDR3 spans 13 amino acids.

This chain links TRBV19 with TRBJ2-3, with a possible D match to TRBD2 (5 bases). Germline CDR1 LNHDA, CDR2 SQIVND (reference sequence). Trimming left V 6 bases short and J 3 bases short, with 13 bases between. The CDR3 is made up of 14 amino acids. The DNA of the CDR3 is TGTGCCAGTAGCCCGACTACTGCGACAGATACGCAGTATTTT. It specifies CASSPTTATDTQYF.

J is TRBJ2-3 and V is TRBV30, with 7 bases aligning to TRBD1. The trim removed 2 bases at V and 6 bases at J, leaving 11 bases unmatched. The length of the CDR3 is 15 residues. Germline V gene data show CDR1 as GTSNPN and CDR2 as SVGIG (reference sequence). The CDR3 sequence: CAWSIPRRGWDTQYF. The CDR3 DNA reads TGTGCCTGGAGTATTCCCCGCAGGGGGTGGGATACGCAGTATTTT.

V is TRBV4-1 and J is TRBJ1-1; D is undetermined. In germline, CDR1 is MGHRA, CDR2 YSYEKL. Trimming removed 2 bases from V and 0 bases from J, with 16 bases in between. This CDR3 is built from 17 residues. The CDR3 nucleotides read TGCGCCAGCAGCCAACCCTCGGGCCGTACTATGAACACTGAAGCTTTCTTT. The encoded protein is CASSQPSGRTMNTEAFF.

The CDR3 reads CASSPPGGATDTQYF. DNA of the CDR3: TGTGCCAGCTCACCACCGGGGGGGGCAACAGATACGCAGTATTTT. The V call is TRBV18, the J call TRBJ2-3; maybe TRBD2 (7 bases). Trimming stripped 0 bases from V and 3 bases from J, with 10 bases between. CDR1 and CDR2 (germline): KGHSH, LQKENI. This CDR3 is built from 15 residues.

This clone was detected only once. The chain couples TRBV5-1 to TRBJ2-1; D tentatively fits TRBD1 or TRBD2 (5 bases each). CDR3 length: 15 amino acids. Per the germline V gene, CDR1 is SGHRS and CDR2 is YFSETQ. V gave up 0 bases and J gave up 10 bases, with 17 bases separating them. DNA for the CDR3: TGCGCCAGCAGCTTGGCCGGGACCACCCGCGGGGAGCAGTTCTTC. Its translation: CASSLAGTTRGEQFF.